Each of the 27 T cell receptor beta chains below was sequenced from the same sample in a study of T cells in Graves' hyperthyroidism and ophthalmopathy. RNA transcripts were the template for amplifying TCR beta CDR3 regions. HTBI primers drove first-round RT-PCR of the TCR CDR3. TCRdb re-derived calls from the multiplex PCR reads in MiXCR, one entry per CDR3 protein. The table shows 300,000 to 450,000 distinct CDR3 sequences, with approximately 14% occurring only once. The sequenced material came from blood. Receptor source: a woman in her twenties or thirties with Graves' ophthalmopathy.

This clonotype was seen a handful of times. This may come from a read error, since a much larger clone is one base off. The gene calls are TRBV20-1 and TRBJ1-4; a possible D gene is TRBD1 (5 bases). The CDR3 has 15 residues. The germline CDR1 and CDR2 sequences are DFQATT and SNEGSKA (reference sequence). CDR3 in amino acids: CGARESGGTNEKLFF. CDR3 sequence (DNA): TGCGGTGCTAGAGAGAGCGGGGGTACTAATGAAAAACTGTTTTTT.

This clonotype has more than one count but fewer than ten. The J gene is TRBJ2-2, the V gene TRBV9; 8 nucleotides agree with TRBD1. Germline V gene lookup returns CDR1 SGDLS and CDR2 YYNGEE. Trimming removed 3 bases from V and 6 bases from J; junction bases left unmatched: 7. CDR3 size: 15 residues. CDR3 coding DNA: TGTGCCAGCAGCGGCCGGGACAGGACCGCCGGGGAGCTGTTTTTT. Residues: CASSGRDRTAGELFF.

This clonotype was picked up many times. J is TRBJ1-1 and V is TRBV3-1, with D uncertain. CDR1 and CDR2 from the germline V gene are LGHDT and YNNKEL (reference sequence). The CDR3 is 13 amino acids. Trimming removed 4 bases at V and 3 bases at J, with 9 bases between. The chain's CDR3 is CASSPRPDTEAFF. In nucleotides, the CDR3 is TGTGCCAGCAGCCCCCGCCCTGACACTGAAGCTTTCTTT. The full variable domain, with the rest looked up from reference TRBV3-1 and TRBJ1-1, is DTAVSQTPKYLVTQMGNDKSIKCEQNLGHDTMYWYKQDSKKFLKIMFSYNNKELIINETVPNRFSPKSPDKAHLNLHINSLELGDSAVYFCASSPRPDTEAFFGQGTRLTVV.

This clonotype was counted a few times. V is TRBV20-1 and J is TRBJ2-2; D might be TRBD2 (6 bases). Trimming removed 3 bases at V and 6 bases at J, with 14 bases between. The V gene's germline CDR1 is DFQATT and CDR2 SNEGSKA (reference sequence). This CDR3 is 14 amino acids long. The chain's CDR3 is CSASTRGLPGELFF. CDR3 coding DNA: TGCAGTGCTAGTACCCGGGGACTCCCCGGGGAGCTGTTTTTT.

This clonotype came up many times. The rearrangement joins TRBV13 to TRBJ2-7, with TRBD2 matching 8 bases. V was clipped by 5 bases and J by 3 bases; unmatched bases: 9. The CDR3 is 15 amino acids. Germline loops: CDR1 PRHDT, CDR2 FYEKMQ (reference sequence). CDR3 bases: TGTGCCAGCAGCACCTGGGGACTAGTTGGCTACGAGCAGTACTTC. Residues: CASSTWGLVGYEQYF. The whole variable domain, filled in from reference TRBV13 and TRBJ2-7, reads AAGVIQSPRHLIKEKRETATLKCYPIPRHDTVYWYQQGPGQDPQFLISFYEKMQSDKGSIPDRFSAQQFSDYHSELNMSSLELGDSALYFCASSTWGLVGYEQYFGPGTRLTVT.

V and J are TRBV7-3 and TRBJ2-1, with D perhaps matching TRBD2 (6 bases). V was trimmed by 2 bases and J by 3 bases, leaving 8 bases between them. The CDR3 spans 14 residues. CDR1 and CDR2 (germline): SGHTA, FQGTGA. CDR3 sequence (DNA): TGTGCCAGCAGCTTACCGGGGGACTACAATGAGCAGTTCTTC. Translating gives CASSLPGDYNEQFF.

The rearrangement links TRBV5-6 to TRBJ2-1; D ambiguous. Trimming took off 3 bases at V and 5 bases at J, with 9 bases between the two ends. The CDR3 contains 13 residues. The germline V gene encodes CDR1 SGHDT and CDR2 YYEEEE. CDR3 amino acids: CASSSDINNEQFF. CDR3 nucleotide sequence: TGTGCCAGCAGCTCTGACATCAACAATGAGCAGTTCTTC.

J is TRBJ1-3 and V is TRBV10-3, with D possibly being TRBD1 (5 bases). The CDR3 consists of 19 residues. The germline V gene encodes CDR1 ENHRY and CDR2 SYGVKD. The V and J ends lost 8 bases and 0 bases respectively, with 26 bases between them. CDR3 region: CAIRRLPKGYINSGNTIYF. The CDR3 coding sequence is TGTGCCATCCGGCGATTGCCGAAGGGGTACATTAACTCTGGAAACACCATATATTTT.

The CDR3: CASSWGQGYNEQFF. The CDR3 nucleotides are TGCGCCAGCAGCTGGGGCCAGGGTTACAATGAGCAGTTCTTC. The chain is built from TRBV5-1 and TRBJ2-1; TRBD1 is a possible D gene (5 bases). The CDR3 runs 14 residues. The V end lost 3 bases, the J end lost 4 bases, and 11 bases lay between the germline ends. Germline V CDR1 and CDR2: SGHRS, YFSETQ.

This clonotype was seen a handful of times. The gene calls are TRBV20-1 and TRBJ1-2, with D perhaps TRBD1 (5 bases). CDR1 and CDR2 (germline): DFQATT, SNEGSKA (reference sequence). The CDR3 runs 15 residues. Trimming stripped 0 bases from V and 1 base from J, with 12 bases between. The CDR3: CSARDPWTNNYGYTF. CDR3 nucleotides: TGCAGTGCTAGAGATCCATGGACAAATAACTATGGCTACACCTTC.

In DNA, the CDR3 is TGCGCCAGCAGTGAGTCCAGGTGGGTTCAGGGCACTGAAGCTTTCTTT. Amino acid sequence: CASSESRWVQGTEAFF. This rearrangement joins TRBV10-2 to TRBJ1-1, with D maybe TRBD1 (5 bases). The V end was cut by 0 bases, the J end by 4 bases, with 15 bases between. Germline CDR1 is WSHSY and CDR2 is SAAADI. CDR3 length equals 16 residues.

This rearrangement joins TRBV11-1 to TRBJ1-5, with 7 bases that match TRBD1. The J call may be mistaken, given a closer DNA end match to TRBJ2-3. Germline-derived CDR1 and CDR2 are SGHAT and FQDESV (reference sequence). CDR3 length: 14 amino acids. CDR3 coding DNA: TGTGCCAGCAGCTCTACAGGGGCGGGTCAGCCCCAGTATTTT. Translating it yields CASSSTGAGQPQYF.

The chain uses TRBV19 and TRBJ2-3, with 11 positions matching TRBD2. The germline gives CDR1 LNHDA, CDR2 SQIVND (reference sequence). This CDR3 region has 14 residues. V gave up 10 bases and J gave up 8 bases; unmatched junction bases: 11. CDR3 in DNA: TGTGCCACCACGATTAGCGGGGGGGACGCTACGCAGTATTTT. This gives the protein CATTISGGDATQYF.

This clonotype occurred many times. CDR3 in amino acids: CASSVQSNQPQHF. The CDR3 nucleotides read TGTGCCAGCTCAGTACAGAGCAATCAGCCCCAGCATTTT. This chain joins TRBV18 and TRBJ1-5; D not certain. Trimming shortened V by 5 bases and J by 1 base, and 6 bases separated the two germline ends. Germline CDR1 KGHSH, CDR2 LQKENI. The CDR3 is 13 amino acids. The variable domain in full, with the rest retrieved from reference TRBV18 and TRBJ1-5, is NAGVMQNPRHLVRRRGQEARLRCSPMKGHSHVYWYRQLPEEGLKFMVYLQKENIIDESGMPKERFSAEFPKEGPSILRIQQVVRGDSAAYFCASSVQSNQPQHFGDGTRLSIL.

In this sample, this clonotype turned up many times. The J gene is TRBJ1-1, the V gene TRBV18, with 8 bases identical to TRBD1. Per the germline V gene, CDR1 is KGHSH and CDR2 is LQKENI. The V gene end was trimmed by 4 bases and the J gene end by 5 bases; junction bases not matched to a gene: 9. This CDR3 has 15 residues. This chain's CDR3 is CASSHRTGRWTEAFF. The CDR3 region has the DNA TGTGCCAGCTCACACCGGACAGGGCGATGGACTGAAGCTTTCTTT.

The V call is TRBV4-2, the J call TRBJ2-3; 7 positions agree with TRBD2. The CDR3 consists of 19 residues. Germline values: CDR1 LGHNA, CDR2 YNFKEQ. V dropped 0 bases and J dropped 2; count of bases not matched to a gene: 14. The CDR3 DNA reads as TGTGCCAGCAGCCAAGAAGTAGTTGTCAGGGAGGGTTACACAGATACGCAGTATTTT. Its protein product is CASSQEVVVREGYTDTQYF.

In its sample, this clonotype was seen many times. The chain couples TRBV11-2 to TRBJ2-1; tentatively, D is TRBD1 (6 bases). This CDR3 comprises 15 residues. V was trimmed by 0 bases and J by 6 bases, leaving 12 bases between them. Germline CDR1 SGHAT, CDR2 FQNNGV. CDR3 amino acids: CASSLEPGAGNEQFF. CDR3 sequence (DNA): TGTGCCAGCAGCTTAGAGCCAGGGGCTGGCAATGAGCAGTTCTTC.

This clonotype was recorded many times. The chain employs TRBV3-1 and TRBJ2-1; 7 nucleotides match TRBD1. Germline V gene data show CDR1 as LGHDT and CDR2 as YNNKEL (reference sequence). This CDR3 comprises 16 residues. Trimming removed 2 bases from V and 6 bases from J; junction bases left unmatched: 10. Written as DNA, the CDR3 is TGTGCCAGCAGCCAATTTTTAGGGGGCCTGAGCAATGAGCAGTTCTTC. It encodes CASSQFLGGLSNEQFF.

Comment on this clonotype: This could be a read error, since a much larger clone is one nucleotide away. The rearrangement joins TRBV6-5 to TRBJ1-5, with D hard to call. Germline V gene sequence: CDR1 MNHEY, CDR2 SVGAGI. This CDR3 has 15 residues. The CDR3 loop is CASSYSRYSNQLQHF. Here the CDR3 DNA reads TGTGCCAGCAGTTACTCGAGGTATAGCAATCAGCTCCAGCATTTT.

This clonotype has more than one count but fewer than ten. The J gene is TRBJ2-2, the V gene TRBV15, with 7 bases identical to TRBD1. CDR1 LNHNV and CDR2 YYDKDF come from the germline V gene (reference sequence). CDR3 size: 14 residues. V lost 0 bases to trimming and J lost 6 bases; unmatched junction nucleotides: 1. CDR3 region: CATSRDQGAGELFF. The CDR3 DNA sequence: TGTGCCACCAGCAGAGATCAGGGGGCCGGGGAGCTGTTTTTT.

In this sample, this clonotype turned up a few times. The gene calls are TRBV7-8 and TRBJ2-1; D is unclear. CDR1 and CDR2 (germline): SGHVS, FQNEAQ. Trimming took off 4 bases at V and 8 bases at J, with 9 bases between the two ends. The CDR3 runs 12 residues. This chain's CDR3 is CASSSDADEQFF. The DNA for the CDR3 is TGTGCCAGCAGCTCTGACGCTGATGAGCAGTTCTTC. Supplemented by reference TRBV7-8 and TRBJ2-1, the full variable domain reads GAGVSQSPRYKVAKRGQDVALRCDPISGHVSLFWYQQALGQGPEFLTYFQNEAQLDKSGLPSDRFFAERPEGSVSTLKIQRTQQEDSAVYLCASSSDADEQFFGPGTRLTVL.

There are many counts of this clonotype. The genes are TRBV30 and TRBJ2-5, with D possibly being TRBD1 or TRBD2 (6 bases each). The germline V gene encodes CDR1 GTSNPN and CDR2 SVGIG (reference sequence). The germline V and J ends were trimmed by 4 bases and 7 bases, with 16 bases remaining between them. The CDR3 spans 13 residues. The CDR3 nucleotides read TGTGCCTGGACTCGAAGGGGGGATGGGACCCAGTACTTC. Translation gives CAWTRRGDGTQYF. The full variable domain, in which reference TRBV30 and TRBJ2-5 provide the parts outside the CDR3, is SQTIHQWPATLVQPVGSPLSLECTVEGTSNPNLYWYRQAAGRGLQLLFYSVGIGQISSEVPQNLSASRPQDRQFILSSKKLLLSDSGFYLCAWTRRGDGTQYFGPGTRLLVL.

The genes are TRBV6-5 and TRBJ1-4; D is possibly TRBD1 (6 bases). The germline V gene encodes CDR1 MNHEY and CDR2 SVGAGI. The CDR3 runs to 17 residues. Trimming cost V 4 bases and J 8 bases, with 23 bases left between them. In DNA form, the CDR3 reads TGTGCCAGCAGTTTCACCCCCCCTTGGGGGGCAGGGGAAAAACTGTTTTTT. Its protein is CASSFTPPWGAGEKLFF.

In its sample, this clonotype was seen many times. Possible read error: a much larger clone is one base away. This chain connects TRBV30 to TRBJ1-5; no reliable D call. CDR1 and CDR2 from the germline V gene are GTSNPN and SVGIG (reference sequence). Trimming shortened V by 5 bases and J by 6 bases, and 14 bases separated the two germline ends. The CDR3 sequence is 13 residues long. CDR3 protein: CAWGKGSGQPQHF. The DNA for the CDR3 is TGTGCCTGGGGTAAGGGTTCCGGTCAGCCCCAGCATTTT.

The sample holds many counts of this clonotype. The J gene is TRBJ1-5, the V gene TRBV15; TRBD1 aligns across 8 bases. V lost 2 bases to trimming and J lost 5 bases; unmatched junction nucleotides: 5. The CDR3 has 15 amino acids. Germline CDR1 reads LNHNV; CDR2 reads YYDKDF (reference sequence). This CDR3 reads CATSRYGTGDQPQHF. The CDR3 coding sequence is TGTGCCACCAGCAGATACGGGACAGGAGATCAGCCCCAGCATTTT. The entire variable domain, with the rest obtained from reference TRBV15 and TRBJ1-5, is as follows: DAMVIQNPRYQVTQFGKPVTLSCSQTLNHNVMYWYQQKSSQAPKLLFHYYDKDFNNEADTPDNFQSRRPNTSFCFLDIRSPGLGDTAMYLCATSRYGTGDQPQHFGDGTRLSIL.

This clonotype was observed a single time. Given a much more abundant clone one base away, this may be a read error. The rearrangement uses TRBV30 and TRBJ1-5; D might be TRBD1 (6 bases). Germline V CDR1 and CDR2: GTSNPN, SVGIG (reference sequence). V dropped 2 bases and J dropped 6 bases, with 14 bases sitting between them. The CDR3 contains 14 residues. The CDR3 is CAWSIGGASQPQHF. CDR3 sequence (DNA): TGTGCCTGGAGTATAGGGGGGGCCTCTCAGCCCCAGCATTTT.

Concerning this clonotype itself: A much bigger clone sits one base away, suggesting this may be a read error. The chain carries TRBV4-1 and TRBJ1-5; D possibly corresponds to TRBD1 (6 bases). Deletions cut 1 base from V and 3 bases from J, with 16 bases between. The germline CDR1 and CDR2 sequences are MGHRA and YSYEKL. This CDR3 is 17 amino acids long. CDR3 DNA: TGCGCCAGCAGCCAAGGATCGTTGGGGGCAATCAATCAGCCCCAGCATTTT. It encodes CASSQGSLGAINQPQHF.